The sample holds a few counts of the clone carrying this T cell receptor beta chain. The data derive from a study of blood T cell repertoires in COVID-19. Across the whole study: Nucleic acid was either cDNA or gDNA, and it came from T cells, B-cell-depleted T cells, or PBMCs.

Enrolled during active infection, Seattle patients were then followed longitudinally. V lost 6 bases, J lost 4 bases, and 22 bases lay in between. Germline V gene sequence: CDR1 MNHEY, CDR2 SMNVEV (reference sequence). This CDR3 spans 16 amino acids. As originally analysed: Estimation of nucleated cell counts was performed using reference gene primer amplification. This table comes from immunoSEQ multiplex PCR, and its TCRdb copy is limited to in-frame clones, with some not included. That table supplies the V and J calls and clone size; D and trimming were determined from the DNA. The repertoire has some 200,000 clones, about 95% of them found once; the top ten carry 0.76%.

The sequence came from a young man with COVID-19, enrolled during active disease. This chain uses TRBV27 with TRBJ2-7; D might be TRBD2 (6 bases). The sample was peripheral blood. The CDR3 protein is CASSSGGAGLLYEQYF. CDR3 bases: TGTGCCAGCAGCTCCGGAGGGGCGGGGCTCTTGTACGAGCAGTACTTC.